This T cell receptor beta chain emerged from a study of cytomegalovirus exposure and HLA in healthy donors. Study observations and caveats: Most observed TCR sequences were rare, whereas some public TCRs were detected in many donors. A previous analysis found most TCR beta V segments productive roughly 90% or roughly 30% of the time.

Germline V CDR1 and CDR2: KGHSH, LQKENI. Trimming cost V 0 bases and J 5 bases, with 13 bases left between them. This CDR3 spans 15 amino acids. The study ran its PCR with 60 Vbeta and 13 Jbeta primers. Only in-frame clones appear in the TCRdb table, and some are missing; sequencing was by immunoSEQ multiplex PCR. The repertoire holds about 200,000 clones, about 78% seen once, with 2.9% in the top ten. With respect to this clone: The antigen remains unidentified.

Material for sequencing was PBMCs. The receptor was isolated from a woman between 25 and 40 years old in good health and CMV-seronegative. The V and J genes are TRBV18 and TRBJ1-1, with a possible D match to TRBD1 (6 bases). The CDR3 DNA is TGTGCCAGCTCACCACCTGGGGGCCATCGGACTGAAGCTTTCTTT. It translates to CASSPPGGHRTEAFF.